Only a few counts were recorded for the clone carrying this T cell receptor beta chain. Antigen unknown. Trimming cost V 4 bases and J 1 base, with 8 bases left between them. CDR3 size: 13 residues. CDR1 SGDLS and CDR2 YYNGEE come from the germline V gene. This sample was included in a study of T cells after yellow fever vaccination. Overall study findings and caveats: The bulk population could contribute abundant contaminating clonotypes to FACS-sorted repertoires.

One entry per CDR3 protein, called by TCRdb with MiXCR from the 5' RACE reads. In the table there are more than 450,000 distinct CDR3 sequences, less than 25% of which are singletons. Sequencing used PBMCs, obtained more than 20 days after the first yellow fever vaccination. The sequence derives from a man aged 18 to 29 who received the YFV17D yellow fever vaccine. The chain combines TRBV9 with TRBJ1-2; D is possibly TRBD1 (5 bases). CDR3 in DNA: TGTGCCAGCAGCATTGACAGTAACTATGGCTACACCTTC. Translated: CASSIDSNYGYTF. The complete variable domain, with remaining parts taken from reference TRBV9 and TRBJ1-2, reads DSGVTQTPKHLITATGQRVTLRCSPRSGDLSVYWYQQSLDQGLQFLIQYYNGEERAKGNILERFSAQQFPDLHSELNLSSLELGDSALYFCASSIDSNYGYTFGSGTRLTVV.